This passage covers 14 T cell receptor beta chains from one sample sequenced in a study of T cell responses to AZD1222 COVID-19 vaccine. Here immunoSEQ multiplex PCR was the method, and the copy in TCRdb shows in-frame clones only, minus some. The profile shows 100,000 to 150,000 clones, around 90% of them singletons. The input for sequencing was peripheral blood, taken on day 0 of AZD1222 vaccination. The receptors derive from an adult in good health.

The chain recombines TRBV7-9 with TRBJ2-2, with 7 bases matching TRBD1. This CDR3 comprises 14 residues. Trimming at V came to 5 bases and at J to 7 bases, leaving 7 bases not matched to a gene. CDR1 and CDR2 from the germline V gene are SEHNR and FQNEAQ (reference sequence). The CDR3 loop is CASSGRQGIGELFF. The CDR3 DNA sequence: TGTGCCAGCAGCGGCAGACAGGGAATCGGGGAGCTGTTTTTT.

V is TRBV5-6 and J is TRBJ2-7, with D perhaps TRBD1 or TRBD2 (6 bases each). Deletions cut 3 bases from V and 0 bases from J, with 13 bases between. Germline values: CDR1 SGHDT, CDR2 YYEEEE. The CDR3 covers 15 residues. For the CDR3, the DNA is TGTGCCAGCAGCTCCCAGGGGAGGAGCTCCTACGAGCAGTACTTC. Its protein is CASSSQGRSSYEQYF.

This clone was found once. The rearrangement links TRBV7-8 to TRBJ2-5, with TRBD2 matching 13 bases. The CDR3 totals 16 residues. The trim removed 5 bases at V and 5 bases at J, leaving 8 bases unmatched. CDR1 and CDR2 from the germline V gene are SGHVS and FQNEAQ. The CDR3 coding sequence is TGTGCCAGCAGCCTGGGACTAGCGGGACCTTGGGAGACCCAGTACTTC. Its protein product is CASSLGLAGPWETQYF.

Concerning this clone itself: Other DNA sequences in the same sample also yield this CDR3. V and J are TRBV18 and TRBJ1-1; D unresolved. V lost 3 bases, J lost 4 bases, and 6 bases lay in between. The CDR3 covers 12 residues. CDR1 and CDR2 from the germline V gene are KGHSH and LQKENI. CDR3 residues: CASSPSGTEAFF. As DNA, the CDR3 is TGTGCCAGCTCACCCTCCGGCACTGAAGCTTTCTTT.

The rearrangement links TRBV6-1 to TRBJ2-7, with TRBD2 identical over 8 bases. CDR3 length: 16 residues. The V and J ends lost 2 bases and 2 bases, in that order; junction bases with no gene match: 8. CDR1 is MNHNS, CDR2 SASEGT, per germline. The CDR3 DNA follows: TGTGCCAGCAGTGAATGGGGTAGCGGGATCCCCTACGAGCAGTACTTC. Its translation: CASSEWGSGIPYEQYF.

In nucleotides, the CDR3 is TGTGCCAGCAGCCCGAGAGGGTCGTACTCCTACAATGAGCAGTTCTTC. Translation gives CASSPRGSYSYNEQFF. This sequence joins TRBV14 and TRBJ2-1; weak D call: TRBD2 (5 bases). V lost 4 bases, J lost 0 bases, and 13 bases lay in between. Germline V CDR1 and CDR2: SGHDN, FVKESK. The CDR3 has 16 amino acids.

The chain recombines TRBV5-5 with TRBJ1-4; no definite D call. The CDR3 covers 13 residues. The germline V gene encodes CDR1 SGHKS and CDR2 YYEKEE (reference sequence). Trimming took off 6 bases at V and 8 bases at J, with 14 bases between the two ends. CDR3 in DNA: TGTGCCAGCACCCATTTCGGGAACGAAAAACTGTTTTTT. Translated, it gives CASTHFGNEKLFF.

The chain has TRBV9 and TRBJ1-2; maybe TRBD1 (5 bases). CDR1 SGDLS and CDR2 YYNGEE come from the germline V gene. The ends were cut back, 0 bases at V and 2 bases at J, with 14 bases in the middle. The CDR3 loop spans 16 amino acids. For the CDR3, the DNA is TGTGCCAGCAGCGTAGGCGGGACGGTAGTGAACTATGGCTACACCTTC. This sequence encodes CASSVGGTVVNYGYTF.

This rearrangement joins TRBV7-3 to TRBJ2-1; 13 nucleotides match TRBD2. The germline V gene encodes CDR1 SGHTA and CDR2 FQGTGA. The length of the CDR3 is 14 residues. After removal of 6 bases from V and 8 bases from J, the junction contained 4 bases not matched to a gene. The CDR3 loop is CASSRTSGSYEQFF. CDR3 sequence (DNA): TGTGCCAGCAGTCGGACTAGCGGGAGTTATGAGCAGTTCTTC.

The chain joins TRBV5-1 to TRBJ2-1, with 11 bases aligning to TRBD2. CDR1 is SGHRS and CDR2 is YFSETQ in the germline V gene. This CDR3 comprises 15 residues. The V segment lost 4 bases and the J segment 5 bases; nucleotides outside the gene matches: 5. CDR3 coding DNA: TGCGCCAGCAGCCAATCGACTAGCGGGAACAATGAGCAGTTCTTC. Translated: CASSQSTSGNNEQFF.

This chain uses TRBV14 with TRBJ2-7, with D possibly being TRBD1 or TRBD2 (5 bases each). The germline V gene encodes CDR1 SGHDN and CDR2 FVKESK. The CDR3 is 12 amino acids. Trimming took off 3 bases at V and 9 bases at J, with 12 bases between the two ends. Written as DNA, the CDR3 is TGTGCCAGCAGCCAGGGGCCTAGCAGGCAGTACTTC. Translation: CASSQGPSRQYF.

The chain has TRBV6-5 and TRBJ2-5; 8 bases match TRBD1. The germline CDR1 and CDR2 sequences are MNHEY and SVGAGI. The CDR3 covers 14 residues. Trimming removed 5 bases from V and 5 bases from J; junction bases left unmatched: 7. CDR3 sequence reads: CASSRQGAPETQYF. The CDR3 region has the DNA TGTGCCAGCAGTCGGCAGGGGGCGCCGGAGACCCAGTACTTC.

The chain links TRBV5-1 to TRBJ2-5, with TRBD2 as a possible D gene (6 bases). Trimming took off 4 bases at V and 5 bases at J, with 18 bases between the two ends. CDR3 length equals 15 residues. Germline V gene lookup returns CDR1 SGHRS and CDR2 YFSETQ. Written as DNA, the CDR3 is TGCGCCAGCAGCCTAGGACTACGGATGTACGAGACCCAGTACTTC. The encoded protein is CASSLGLRMYETQYF.

This chain connects TRBV6-5 to TRBJ1-2; D is possibly TRBD1 (5 bases). This CDR3 is 14 amino acids long. Looked up from germline, CDR1 is MNHEY and CDR2 is SVGAGI. With 4 bases removed from V and 3 bases from J, the gap between germline ends came to 12 bases. CDR3 bases: TGTGCCAGCAGTTCCCCGACAGCTCACTATGGCTACACCTTC. It yields the protein CASSSPTAHYGYTF.